Listed below are T cell receptor beta chains from one sample, sequenced in a study of long-term antiretroviral therapy in people with HIV. Sequencing was performed with immunoSEQ multiplex PCR; in TCRdb, only in-frame clones are kept and a portion is missing. The sample has around 20,000 clones; approximately 80% are singletons. Sample: unsorted PBMCs, taken 0.6 years after starting antiretroviral therapy. The receptors here all came from a woman between 18 and 29 years old with HIV. Each CDR3 is given with its conserved first and last residue. A D gene is named only where the DNA matches it firmly. Size is omitted from some rows. Given values are once, few, many or a class for expanded clones.

J | V | D | size | DNA | CDR3
TRBJ2-3 | TRBV5-1 | TRBD1 | NA | TGCGCCAGCAGCCCCCGACAGGGGCTCACAGATACGCAGTATTTT | CASSPRQGLTDTQYF
TRBJ1-1 | TRBV2 | NA | NA | TGTGCCAGCAGCTCGGACATGAACACTGAAGCTTTCTTT | CASSSDMNTEAFF
TRBJ1-6 | TRBV10-3 | TRBD1 | once | TGTGCCATCAGAACAGGGGTAAATTCACCCCTCCACTTT | CAIRTGVNSPLHF
TRBJ2-7 | TRBV5-5 | TRBD1 | NA | TGTGCCAGCAGCTTTTGGGACAGGGGTGACGAGCAGTACTTC | CASSFWDRGDEQYF
TRBJ2-5 | TRBV6-5 | TRBD2 | NA | TGTGCCAGCGCGGGACTAAGCGGTGCGGCAGAGACCCAGTACTTC | CASAGLSGAAETQYF
TRBJ1-5 | TRBV19 | NA | once | TGTGCCAGTAGCCTCATCCCCGACAGTAGCAATCAGCCCCAGCATTTT | CASSLIPDSSNQPQHF
TRBJ1-4 | TRBV28 | NA | once | TGTGCCAGCAGTTTCGGGGGCGGTAGGGCTAATGAAAAACTGTTTTTT | CASSFGGGRANEKLFF
TRBJ2-7 | TRBV9 | TRBD2 | NA | TGTGCCAGCAGCTTCGGGGCGGGAGTGGCCTACGAGCAGTACTTC | CASSFGAGVAYEQYF
TRBJ1-2 | TRBV27 | NA | NA | TGTGCCAGCAGCCTGGGACCGACGTCAGGCTACACCTTC | CASSLGPTSGYTF
TRBJ1-5 | TRBV11-2 | TRBD1 | NA | TGTGCCAGCAGCCCCGGGACAGGGGGCCCCTATAGCAATCAGCCCCAGCATTTT | CASSPGTGGPYSNQPQHF
TRBJ2-3 | TRBV7-2 | TRBD2 | NA | TGTGCCAGCAGCTTAGAATCCGGGGGGGCCGGAGATACGCAGTATTTT | CASSLESGGAGDTQYF
TRBJ1-3 | TRBV2 | NA | NA | TGTGCCAGCAGTGAAGGGGGCCTTGGAAACACCATATATTTT | CASSEGGLGNTIYF
TRBJ1-1 | TRBV6-6 | NA | NA | TGTGCCAGCAGTGGGGGGAACACTGAAGCTTTCTTT | CASSGGNTEAFF
TRBJ2-5 | TRBV4-1 | TRBD2 | NA | TGCGCCAGCAATAGGGAGGGACCGCGGCCTCAAGAGACCCAGTACTTC | CASNREGPRPQETQYF
TRBJ2-7 | TRBV7-9 | NA | once | TGTGCCAGCAGCCCCCGGGACCGTTACGAGCAGTACTTC | CASSPRDRYEQYF
TRBJ2-7 | TRBV7-9 | NA | NA | TGTGCCAGCAGCCAATCACCGCGTCCCGAGCAGTACTTC | CASSQSPRPEQYF
TRBJ1-1 | TRBV18 | NA | NA | TGTGCCAGCTCACCACCCGGGGGAACTGAAGCTTTCTTT | CASSPPGGTEAFF
TRBJ2-7 | TRBV7-9 | NA | NA | TGTGCCAGCAGCTTCCCGACTTACTACGAGCAGTACTTC | CASSFPTYYEQYF
TRBJ2-2 | TRBV10-3 | TRBD2 | once | TGTGCCATCGGGGGACTAGCGGGAAACACCGGGGAGCTGTTTTTT | CAIGGLAGNTGELFF
TRBJ1-5 | TRBV9 | NA | few | TGTGCCAGCAGCGTAGATGGGTTGCGTCAGCCCCAGCATTTT | CASSVDGLRQPQHF
TRBJ2-7 | TRBV7-9 | TRBD1 | NA | TGTGCCAGCAGCTCGACAGGGGGCGAATACGAGCAGTACTTC | CASSSTGGEYEQYF
TRBJ2-3 | TRBV7-3 | NA | NA | TGTGCCAGCAGCCCTGAGTCTGGCAGGGATACGCAGTATTTT | CASSPESGRDTQYF
TRBJ1-4 | TRBV4-3 | NA | NA | TGCGCCAGCAGCCAAGATTGGGGGCCCTCAACTAATGAAAAACTGTTTTTT | CASSQDWGPSTNEKLFF
TRBJ2-5 | TRBV4-3 | TRBD1 | NA | TGCGCCAGCAGCCAAGATCGGCACAGGGGAGAGACCCAGTACTTC | CASSQDRHRGETQYF
TRBJ2-1 | TRBV29-1 | TRBD1 | NA | TGCAGCGTTGCCGGGACAGGGGGCTTTAGTGAGCAGTTCTTC | CSVAGTGGFSEQFF
TRBJ2-2 | TRBV6-4 | TRBD1 | NA | TGTGCCAGCAGCCGGACAGGGAATTTCGGGGAGCTGTTTTTT | CASSRTGNFGELFF
TRBJ2-4 | TRBV28 | TRBD1 | once | TGTGCCAGCAGTGATCGACAGGGACGCCACTTC | CASSDRQGRHF
TRBJ2-5 | TRBV7-6 | NA | NA | TGTGCCAGCAGCTTAGCTCGCGGAGAGACCCAGTACTTC | CASSLARGETQYF
TRBJ1-1 | TRBV18 | TRBD1 | NA | TGTGCCAGCTCACCCACGGGACAGCTGAACACTGAAGCTTTCTTT | CASSPTGQLNTEAFF
TRBJ1-5 | TRBV7-2 | NA | NA | TGTGCCAGCAGCTTATGGGTCTCTAGCAATCAGCCCCAGCATTTT | CASSLWVSSNQPQHF
TRBJ1-2 | TRBV19 | NA | NA | TGTGCCAGTAGTATAGAACCGGGCGCGACGGGCTATGGCTACACCTTC | CASSIEPGATGYGYTF
TRBJ1-2 | TRBV6-5 | TRBD1 | NA | TGTGCCAGCAGCCGTGACAGGGCTGGGGGCTACACCTTC | CASSRDRAGGYTF
TRBJ1-2 | TRBV5-1 | TRBD1 | NA | TGCGCCAGCAGCTTGAGGGGACAGGGGGCTGAAGGCTACACCTTC | CASSLRGQGAEGYTF
TRBJ2-5 | TRBV28 | TRBD1 | NA | TGTGCCAGCAGCCGGACAGGGGTATCGGAGACCCAGTACTTC | CASSRTGVSETQYF
TRBJ1-2 | TRBV11-2 | TRBD1 | NA | TGTGCCAGCAGCTTAGACGCGGGGACAGGGATCTATGGCTACACCTTC | CASSLDAGTGIYGYTF
TRBJ2-1 | TRBV13 | TRBD2 | NA | TGTGCCAGCAGCTTAAGGCTAGCGGGGTTGGAGGATGAGCAGTTCTTC | CASSLRLAGLEDEQFF
TRBJ2-7 | TRBV6-1 | NA | NA | TGTGCCAGCAGTGAGGGTAGCTCCCTGAATAACGAGCAGTACTTC | CASSEGSSLNNEQYF
TRBJ2-3 | TRBV2 | NA | NA | TGTGCCAGCGGGGGGGCCGGGACAGATACGCAGTATTTT | CASGGAGTDTQYF
TRBJ1-2 | TRBV7-9 | NA | NA | TGTGCCAGCAGCTTAGATGCAGGGGCTGGCTACACCTTC | CASSLDAGAGYTF
TRBJ2-3 | TRBV9 | NA | once | TGTGCCAGCAGCGGTCGGTCAATAGGGGATACGCAGTATTTT | CASSGRSIGDTQYF
TRBJ1-4 | TRBV7-9 | NA | NA | TGTGCCAGCAGCCTCGGGACAGAAAAACTGTTTTTT | CASSLGTEKLFF
TRBJ1-6 | TRBV6-5 | TRBD1 | NA | TGTGCCAGCAGTTTCGGGACAGGGGCTTCACCCCTCCACTTT | CASSFGTGASPLHF
TRBJ1-2 | TRBV28 | NA | NA | TGTGCCAGCAGTTTAATACCCTCTTGGGGCTACACCTTC | CASSLIPSWGYTF
TRBJ2-2 | TRBV11-2 | TRBD2 | once | TGTGCCAGCAGCTTATCTAGCGGAGTCACCGGGGAGCTGTTTTTT | CASSLSSGVTGELFF
TRBJ1-4 | TRBV7-8 | NA | once | TGTGCCAGCAGCTTAGGCACAGGGCGGGGTGAAAAACTGTTTTTT | CASSLGTGRGEKLFF
TRBJ1-1 | TRBV19 | TRBD1 | NA | TGTGCCAGTAAGGGACAGGGAGGGACTGAAGCTTTCTTT | CASKGQGGTEAFF
TRBJ1-2 | TRBV5-1 | TRBD1 | NA | TGCGCCAGCAGCATCGATCCGGGACAGGGGGACGGCTACACCTTC | CASSIDPGQGDGYTF
TRBJ1-5 | TRBV5-1 | TRBD1 | NA | TGCGCCAGCAGCCCGACAGGGGTCGGACAGCCCCAGCATTTT | CASSPTGVGQPQHF
TRBJ2-1 | TRBV29-1 | NA | NA | TGCAGCGTTGGGCCCCCAGCCGGTGAGCAGTTCTTC | CSVGPPAGEQFF
TRBJ1-2 | TRBV7-9 | TRBD1 | few | TGTGCCAGCGGAGCAGGGGGCCTCCTCTATGGCTACACCTTC | CASGAGGLLYGYTF
TRBJ2-7 | TRBV5-1 | NA | once | TGCGCCAGCAGCGGAGGGGTCGGGGTAACCTACGAGCAGTACTTC | CASSGGVGVTYEQYF
TRBJ2-7 | TRBV29-1 | NA | NA | TGCAGCGTTGGGACCGAATTCCCCTACGAGCAGTACTTC | CSVGTEFPYEQYF
TRBJ2-1 | TRBV11-3 | NA | NA | TGTGCCAGCAGCTCCAGGTACAATGAGCAGTTCTTC | CASSSRYNEQFF
TRBJ1-1 | TRBV19 | TRBD1 | NA | TGTGCCAGTAGTCCGCGGCGGACAGGGGTGGGTCGAGCTTTCTTT | CASSPRRTGVGRAFF
TRBJ1-2 | TRBV30 | NA | NA | TGTGCCTGGAGTGTGGGCAGGGGTTATTCTAACTATGGCTACACCTTC | CAWSVGRGYSNYGYTF
TRBJ2-7 | TRBV28 | TRBD1 | NA | TGTGCCAGCAGTTTACCGGACAGGGGACTCTACGAGCAGTACTTC | CASSLPDRGLYEQYF
TRBJ2-5 | TRBV4-1 | NA | NA | TGCGCCAGCAGCCCGGGAGAAGGCGGGTGGCAGGGGGTGCAAGAGACCCAGTACTTC | CASSPGEGGWQGVQETQYF